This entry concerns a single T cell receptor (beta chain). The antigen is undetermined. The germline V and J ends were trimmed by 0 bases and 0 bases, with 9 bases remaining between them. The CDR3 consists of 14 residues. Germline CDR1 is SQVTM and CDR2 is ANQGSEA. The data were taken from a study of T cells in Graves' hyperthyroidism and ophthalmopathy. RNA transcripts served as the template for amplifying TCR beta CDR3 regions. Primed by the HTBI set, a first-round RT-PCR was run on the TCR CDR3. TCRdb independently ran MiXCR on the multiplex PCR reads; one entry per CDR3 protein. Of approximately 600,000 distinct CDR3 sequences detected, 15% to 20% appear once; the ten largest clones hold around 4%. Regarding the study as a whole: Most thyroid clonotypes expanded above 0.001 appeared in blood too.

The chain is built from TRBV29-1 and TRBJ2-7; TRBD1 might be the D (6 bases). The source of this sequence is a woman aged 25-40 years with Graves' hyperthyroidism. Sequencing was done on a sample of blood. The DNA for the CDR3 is TGCAGCGTTGAAGATGACAGGAGCTCCTACGAGCAGTACTTC. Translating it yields CSVEDDRSSYEQYF.